This paragraph reports one T cell receptor (beta chain). The antigen remains undetermined. The data stem from a study of healthy donors' naive CD4 and CD8 T cells. Across the whole study: Three donor age groups were sampled: 20-25, 40-50 and 60-70 years; half female.

Germline V CDR1 and CDR2: MNHEY, SVGAGI. The CDR3 covers 14 residues. Between the trimmed V and J ends, which lost 6 bases and 3 bases, there was a span of 12 bases. Study-level points and caveats: Alpha and beta chains were sequenced in bulk without pairing. Positive CDR3 charge linked to CD4+ cells, negative to CD8+ cells.

Each TCR library used 450 to 600 ng of total RNA and a linear amplification protocol. MiXCR was run by TCRdb on the reads, yielding one entry per CDR3 protein. This table holds around 180,000 distinct CDR3 sequences, around three quarters found once. This receptor was identified in a pool of human donors in good health; the sample pools cells from several healthy donors. The V and J genes are TRBV6-5 and TRBJ1-5; TRBD1 is a possible D gene (6 bases). Sequenced material: naive CD4+ and CD8+ T cells sorted from blood, pooled from several donors. The CDR3 here is CASSGTGNNQPQHF. The CDR3 DNA reads TGTGCCAGCAGCGGTACAGGGAACAATCAGCCCCAGCATTTT.